These 25 T cell receptor beta chains originate from one sample sequenced in a study of cytomegalovirus exposure and HLA in healthy donors (dated by TCRdb to about 2017). Library preparation was by the immunoSEQ multiplex PCR assay. For the multiplex PCR, a mixture combining 60 forward primers for TCR Vbeta segments and 13 reverse primers for TCR Jbeta segments was used. Sourced from immuneACCESS, this table was stored by TCRdb with only in-frame sequences that have V and J called. A share of the clones is absent; for the studies checked, an unresolved V gene accounts for under half, and the remainder has no known explanation. The sample includes about 50,000 clones, with 60% to 80% observed a single time. The ten largest make up 2.7% of the sample. Sequenced material: PBMCs. These receptors came from a woman aged 40 to 50 in good health and CMV-seropositive.

The chain joins TRBV30 to TRBJ2-2; D may be TRBD2 (5 bases). The V gene's germline CDR1 is GTSNPN and CDR2 SVGIG (reference sequence). The V end was cut by 5 bases, the J end by 6 bases, with 19 bases between. CDR3 length: 15 amino acids. The CDR3 here is CAWARGVRSSGELFF. CDR3 sequence (DNA): TGTGCCTGGGCCCGGGGTGTGCGGAGTTCCGGGGAGCTGTTTTTT.

The table lists this clone with a few counts. The chain couples TRBV25-1 to TRBJ1-4, with a tentative D call TRBD1 (6 bases). Germline V gene data show CDR1 as MGHDK and CDR2 as SYGVNS. The CDR3 consists of 15 residues. V was clipped by 3 bases and J by 0 bases, with 8 bases between them. The CDR3 DNA sequence: TGTGCCAGCAGTGAGGGGGACACAACTAATGAAAAACTGTTTTTT. Its protein product is CASSEGDTTNEKLFF.

This clone was observed a handful of times. The genes are TRBV7-9 and TRBJ1-1; D is undetermined. Per the germline V gene, CDR1 is SEHNR and CDR2 is FQNEAQ (reference sequence). V was shortened by 5 bases and J by 3 bases, with 4 bases between the two germline ends. The CDR3 totals 11 residues. The chain's CDR3 is CASSQDTEAFF. The CDR3 DNA is TGTGCCAGCAGCCAGGACACTGAAGCTTTCTTT.

This rearrangement joins TRBV5-1 to TRBJ2-5; a weak D match, TRBD1 (6 bases). Trimming removed 9 bases at V and 1 base at J, with 16 bases between. This CDR3 is 14 amino acids long. Germline loops: CDR1 SGHRS, CDR2 YFSETQ. CDR3 in DNA: TGCGCCAACCTACAGGGAGCGGTCCAAGAGACCCAGTACTTC. Amino acid sequence: CANLQGAVQETQYF. Full variable domain (remainder filled in from reference TRBV5-1 and TRBJ2-5): KAGVTQTPRYLIKTRGQQVTLSCSPISGHRSVSWYQQTPGQGLQFLFEYFSETQRNKGNFPGRFSGRQFSNSRSEMNVSTLELGDSALYLCANLQGAVQETQYFGPGTRLLVL.

V and J are TRBV4-3 and TRBJ1-2, with 7 bases fitting TRBD1. Germline V gene data show CDR1 as LGHNA and CDR2 as YSLEER. The V gene end was trimmed by 0 bases and the J gene end by 3 bases; junction bases not matched to a gene: 10. The CDR3 is 17 amino acids. CDR3 coding DNA: TGCGCCAGCAGCCAAGATCGTCGACAGGGACTCGACTATGGCTACACCTTC. This translates into CASSQDRRQGLDYGYTF.

The J gene is TRBJ2-3, the V gene TRBV7-2, with a tentative D call TRBD2 (7 bases). The CDR3 totals 14 residues. CDR1 is SGHTA, CDR2 FQGNSA, per germline. V lost 2 bases, J lost 6 bases, and 12 bases lay in between. This CDR3 reads CASSLQGGADTQYF. The CDR3 DNA follows: TGTGCCAGCAGCTTACAAGGGGGGGCCGATACGCAGTATTTT. Full variable domain (rest looked up from reference TRBV7-2 and TRBJ2-3): GAGVSQSPSNKVTEKGKDVELRCDPISGHTALYWYRQSLGQGLEFLIYFQGNSAPDKSGLPSDRFSAERTGGSVSTLTIQRTQQEDSAVYLCASSLQGGADTQYFGPGTRLTVL.

The chain has TRBV15 and TRBJ2-3; 8 nucleotides align to TRBD2. This CDR3 is 14 amino acids long. Germline assignment: CDR1 LNHNV and CDR2 YYDKDF (reference sequence). The ends lost 3 bases at V and 5 bases at J; junction bases unmatched: 4. CDR3 sequence: CATSRSGGGDTQYF. The CDR3, as DNA: TGTGCCACCAGCAGGAGCGGGGGCGGAGATACGCAGTATTTT.

The chain employs TRBV7-2 and TRBJ1-4; 7 bases map to TRBD1. CDR3 length equals 14 residues. Germline V CDR1 and CDR2: SGHTA, FQGNSA. V lost 5 bases and J lost 4; bases outside the gene matches: 4. The CDR3 sequence: CASSRQGYNEKLFF. CDR3 nucleotides: TGTGCCAGCAGCCGACAGGGATATAATGAAAAACTGTTTTTT.

V and J are TRBV6-6 and TRBJ1-5; tentative D call: TRBD1 (6 bases). The CDR3 spans 13 residues. The germline gives CDR1 MNHNY, CDR2 SVGAGI (reference sequence). The V end was cut by 11 bases, the J end by 5 bases, with 16 bases between. The CDR3 bases are TGTGCCGCTGCCAGGGGCGCCTATCAGCCCCAGCATTTT. This sequence encodes CAAARGAYQPQHF.

The chain uses TRBV7-9 and TRBJ1-5; D not certain. CDR3 length: 15 residues. The ends were cut back, 1 base at V and 2 bases at J, with 9 bases in the middle. Germline V lookup: CDR1 SEHNR, CDR2 FQNEAQ (reference sequence). CDR3 protein: CASSLGHGGNQPQHF. In DNA, the CDR3 is TGTGCCAGCAGCTTAGGTCACGGGGGCAATCAGCCCCAGCATTTT.

The rearrangement links TRBV28 to TRBJ1-1, with D perhaps matching TRBD1 (5 bases). Trimming pared 6 bases from V and 5 bases from J, leaving 19 bases between. Germline-derived CDR1 and CDR2 are MDHEN and SYDVKM. The CDR3 is 15 amino acids. This CDR3 is CASSLLGVGRTEAFF. In nucleotides, the CDR3 is TGTGCCAGCAGCCTCCTCGGCGTGGGGCGGACTGAAGCTTTCTTT.

This clone was found once. This chain uses TRBV2 with TRBJ2-4, with a weak D call TRBD2 (6 bases). CDR3 length: 17 amino acids. V was cut by 3 bases and J by 0 bases, with 15 bases left in between. Germline CDR1 SNHLY, CDR2 FYNNEI. Written as DNA, the CDR3 is TGTGCCAGCAGTGACCCTTCGCAGGGACTAGCCAAAAACATTCAGTACTTC. It encodes CASSDPSQGLAKNIQYF.

The rearrangement uses TRBV20-1 and TRBJ1-1, with D uncertain. The ends were cut back, 5 bases at V and 1 base at J, with 5 bases in the middle. CDR3 length: 11 residues. Germline V CDR1 and CDR2: DFQATT, SNEGSKA (reference sequence). The CDR3 DNA reads TGCAGTGCTCGGGGGAACACTGAAGCTTTCTTT. Its translation: CSARGNTEAFF.

The chain employs TRBV6-6 and TRBJ2-7, with D possibly being TRBD1 (6 bases). Germline V lookup: CDR1 MNHNY, CDR2 SVGAGI (reference sequence). The V end lost 6 bases, the J end lost 2 bases, and 11 bases lay between the germline ends. CDR3 length: 13 amino acids. CDR3 DNA sequence: TGTGCCAGCAGACCGACAGGAACCTACGAGCAGTACTTC. Protein: CASRPTGTYEQYF.

In DNA, the CDR3 is TGTGCCAGCTCTGTGGCAGGGTGGTACGAGCAGTACTTC. As protein: CASSVAGWYEQYF. V usage is TRBV2 and J usage is TRBJ2-7; D is perhaps TRBD1 (5 bases). CDR3 length: 13 amino acids. CDR1 and CDR2 (germline): SNHLY, FYNNEI. V lost 8 bases and J 4 bases, leaving 15 bases between the germline ends.

This chain uses TRBV29-1 with TRBJ1-5, with D tentatively TRBD1 (6 bases). CDR3 length: 15 residues. The V and J ends lost 1 base and 4 bases respectively, with 14 bases between them. CDR1 and CDR2 from the germline V gene are SQVTM and ANQGSEA. CDR3 sequence: CSVEGRTAVNQPQHF. The CDR3 DNA reads as TGCAGCGTTGAAGGACGGACAGCCGTTAATCAGCCCCAGCATTTT.

This clone was counted between two and nine times. The V call is TRBV5-4, the J call TRBJ2-2; the D gene is possibly TRBD2 (6 bases). CDR3 length equals 16 residues. Germline CDR1 SGHNT, CDR2 YYREEE (reference sequence). V lost 4 bases, J lost 4 bases, and 17 bases lay in between. Here the CDR3 DNA reads TGTGCCAGCAGCGGGGGACTGGCGGGGACCACCGGGGAGCTGTTTTTT. Translated, it gives CASSGGLAGTTGELFF. The whole variable domain, remainder taken from reference TRBV5-4 and TRBJ2-2, is ETGVTQSPTHLIKTRGQQVTLRCSSQSGHNTVSWYQQALGQGPQFIFQYYREEENGRGNFPPRFSGLQFPNYSSELNVNALELDDSALYLCASSGGLAGTTGELFFGEGSRLTVL.

The chain joins TRBV15 to TRBJ1-2, with D possibly TRBD1 on 6 matching bases. CDR3 length equals 15 residues. Germline CDR1 is LNHNV and CDR2 is YYDKDF (reference sequence). The germline V and J ends were trimmed by 2 bases and 3 bases, with 13 bases remaining between them. CDR3 residues: CATSRRQARDYGYTF. In nucleotides, the CDR3 is TGTGCCACCAGCAGAAGACAGGCCCGGGACTATGGCTACACCTTC.

The V and J genes are TRBV30 and TRBJ2-7, with a tentative D call TRBD2 (5 bases). Germline loops: CDR1 GTSNPN, CDR2 SVGIG (reference sequence). This CDR3 is built from 13 residues. Between the trimmed V and J ends, which lost 3 bases and 2 bases, there was a span of 11 bases. CDR3 in DNA: TGTGCCTGGAGGGGGTGGACTGCCTACGAGCAGTACTTC. Translated: CAWRGWTAYEQYF.

The chain couples TRBV19 to TRBJ2-6, with D perhaps TRBD2 (5 bases). Trimming took 6 bases from V and 0 from J, leaving 21 bases between them. This CDR3 is 19 amino acids long. The V gene's germline CDR1 is LNHDA and CDR2 SQIVND (reference sequence). CDR3: CASRSSFGQAPSGANVLTF. Written as DNA, the CDR3 is TGTGCCAGTAGGTCTAGCTTTGGGCAGGCGCCCTCTGGGGCCAACGTCCTGACTTTC.

This clone has only a few counts. The CDR3, as DNA: TGTGCCAGCAGCCAAGTCAGGAGGGGCACCGGGGAGCTGTTTTTT. This codes for CASSQVRRGTGELFF. This sequence joins TRBV14 and TRBJ2-2; TRBD2 is a possible D gene (6 bases). The CDR3 runs to 15 residues. The V and J ends lost 1 base and 4 bases respectively, with 10 bases between them. CDR1 is SGHDN and CDR2 is FVKESK in the germline V gene.

The V gene is TRBV10-3, the J gene TRBJ1-3; tentatively, D is TRBD1 (5 bases). Germline V gene data show CDR1 as ENHRY and CDR2 as SYGVKD. V was clipped by 4 bases and J by 0 bases, with 7 bases between them. This CDR3 region has 14 residues. The CDR3 is CAISGTNSGNTIYF. In nucleotides, the CDR3 is TGTGCCATCAGTGGGACAAACTCTGGAAACACCATATATTTT.

The chain uses TRBV15 and TRBJ2-1; 7 bases are shared with TRBD1. Germline CDR1 is LNHNV and CDR2 is YYDKDF (reference sequence). The CDR3 sequence is 15 residues long. V shed 2 bases and J 4 bases; nucleotides not matched to a gene: 5. CDR3 in amino acids: CATSRRSTGYNEQFF. The DNA for the CDR3 is TGTGCCACCAGCAGACGATCGACAGGGTACAATGAGCAGTTCTTC.

J is TRBJ1-3 and V is TRBV7-8; tentatively, D is TRBD1 (5 bases). This CDR3 spans 14 amino acids. Trimming removed 5 bases at V and 1 base at J, with 9 bases between. Germline values: CDR1 SGHVS, CDR2 FQNEAQ. DNA of the CDR3: TGTGCCAGCAGCCGCGGGACTTCTGGAAACACCATATATTTT. Translated: CASSRGTSGNTIYF.

This clone was seen more than once but under ten times. The genes are TRBV7-8 and TRBJ2-1, with unresolved D. V lost 0 bases, J lost 4 bases, and 7 bases lay in between. The CDR3 contains 14 residues. Germline CDR1 and CDR2: SGHVS and FQNEAQ. The CDR3: CASSLARRYNEQFF. The CDR3 DNA reads as TGTGCCAGCAGCTTAGCGAGGCGGTACAATGAGCAGTTCTTC.